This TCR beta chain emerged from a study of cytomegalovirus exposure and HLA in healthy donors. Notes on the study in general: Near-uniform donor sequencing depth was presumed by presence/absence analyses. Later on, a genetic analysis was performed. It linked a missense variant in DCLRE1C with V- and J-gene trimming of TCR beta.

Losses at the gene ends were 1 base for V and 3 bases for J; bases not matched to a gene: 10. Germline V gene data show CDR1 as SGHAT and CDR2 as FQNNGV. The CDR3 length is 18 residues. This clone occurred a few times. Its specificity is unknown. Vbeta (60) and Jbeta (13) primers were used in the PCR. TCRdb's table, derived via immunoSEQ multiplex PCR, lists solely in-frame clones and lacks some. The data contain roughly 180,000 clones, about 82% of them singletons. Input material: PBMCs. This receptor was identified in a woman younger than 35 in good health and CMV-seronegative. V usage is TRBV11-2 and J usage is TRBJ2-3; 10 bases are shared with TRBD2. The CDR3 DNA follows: TGTGCCAGCAGCTTAGTTCTAGCGGGAGCCGGTGGTACAGATACGCAGTATTTT. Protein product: CASSLVLAGAGGTDTQYF.